The 27 T cell receptor beta chains in this list originate from one sample, sequenced in a study of Graves' ophthalmopathy and Graves' hyperthyroidism. The study amplified TCR beta CDR3 regions using RNA transcripts. The first round was an RT-PCR with HTBI primers, and the second round was a multiplex PCR. TCRdb processed the multiplex PCR reads anew with MiXCR; each CDR3 protein has one entry. The repertoire includes over 650,000 distinct CDR3 sequences, over 40% of them detected once, and over 2.5% sits in the top ten. Sequencing input: peripheral blood. The receptor set was obtained from an adult man with Graves' ophthalmopathy.

This clonotype occurred once. This sequence may be a read error, since a much larger clone differs from it by one base. The rearrangement links TRBV4-1 to TRBJ1-1, with D hard to call. The CDR3 spans 14 residues. V was pared by 8 bases and J by 4 bases, with 17 bases between. Looked up from germline, CDR1 is MGHRA and CDR2 is YSYEKL. The CDR3 sequence: CASCPLGGSTEAFF. DNA of the CDR3: TGCGCCAGCTGCCCCCTCGGCGGGTCCACTGAAGCTTTCTTT.

This clonotype was counted ten times or more. The V gene is TRBV2, the J gene TRBJ1-6, with D possibly TRBD1 on 6 matching bases. Trimming stripped 8 bases from V and 5 bases from J, with 19 bases between. This CDR3 comprises 16 residues. Germline values: CDR1 SNHLY, CDR2 FYNNEI. CDR3 DNA: TGTGCCAGCTCCGAGGGGGGGGCGCAAAATAATTCACCCCTCCACTTT. This codes for CASSEGGAQNNSPLHF.

At least ten counts were recorded for this clonotype. The chain employs TRBV5-1 and TRBJ2-5; D unresolved. V was pared by 4 bases and J by 4 bases, with 20 bases between. This CDR3 has 16 amino acids. Germline V gives CDR1 SGHRS, CDR2 YFSETQ. This CDR3 is CASSHTTPLIGETQYF. The CDR3 DNA sequence: TGCGCCAGCAGCCACACGACTCCCCTCATCGGAGAGACCCAGTACTTC.

In nucleotides, the CDR3 is TGTGCCACCAGCAGCGGGACCCTCTCTGGGGCCAACGTCCTGACTTTC. It codes for CATSSGTLSGANVLTF. The V gene is TRBV15, the J gene TRBJ2-6; D tentatively fits TRBD1 or TRBD2 (5 bases each). Looked up from germline, CDR1 is LNHNV and CDR2 is YYDKDF (reference sequence). CDR3 length: 16 amino acids. Trimming removed 3 bases at V and 0 bases at J, with 9 bases between.

In its sample, this clonotype was seen many times. This chain links TRBV2 with TRBJ1-4; 8 bases are a match to TRBD1. V trimming: 2 bases; J trimming: 10 bases; junction bases outside the gene matches: 6. Germline V lookup: CDR1 SNHLY, CDR2 FYNNEI. The CDR3 contains 14 residues. For the CDR3, the DNA is TGTGCCAGCAGTGAAACAGGGGGTTTGGTAAAACTGTTTTTT. Amino acid sequence: CASSETGGLVKLFF.

This clonotype was detected only a few times. J is TRBJ1-5 and V is TRBV2; maybe TRBD1 (6 bases). V lost 6 bases to trimming and J lost 5 bases, with 23 bases between them. Germline values: CDR1 SNHLY, CDR2 FYNNEI. The CDR3 totals 17 residues. The CDR3 loop is CASSLRGPPVGDQPQHF. The CDR3 DNA reads as TGTGCCAGCAGCCTCAGGGGACCCCCGGTCGGGGATCAGCCCCAGCATTTT.

The rearrangement uses TRBV5-1 and TRBJ1-1; weak D call: TRBD1 (6 bases). Trimming shortened V by 0 bases and J by 2 bases, and 14 bases separated the two germline ends. This CDR3 is 16 amino acids long. Germline V CDR1 and CDR2: SGHRS, YFSETQ. The CDR3 coding sequence is TGCGCCAGCAGCTTGGCCTCGGGGGCCGAAAACACTGAAGCTTTCTTT. This encodes CASSLASGAENTEAFF.

The chain couples TRBV20-1 to TRBJ1-6, with a tentative D call TRBD1 (6 bases). The CDR3 sequence is 14 residues long. Germline CDR1 DFQATT, CDR2 SNEGSKA (reference sequence). The V gene lost 3 bases and the J gene lost 7 bases, with 13 bases spanning the gap. The CDR3 region is CSARGLGGNSPLHF. Written as DNA, the CDR3 is TGCAGTGCTAGGGGCCTAGGGGGGAATTCACCCCTCCACTTT.

In the case of this clonotype: A much more abundant neighbour one base away suggests this may be a read error. The chain recombines TRBV9 with TRBJ2-7; a possible D gene is TRBD1 (6 bases). The CDR3 is 14 amino acids. The germline gives CDR1 SGDLS, CDR2 YYNGEE. CDR3 bases: TGTGCCAGCAGCGTAGGACAGGAGGTTGGCGAGCTGTACTTC. Protein sequence: CASSVGQEVGELYF.

This clonotype was picked up many times. This chain joins TRBV20-1 and TRBJ2-7; D is ambiguous. This CDR3 has 12 amino acids. Germline V gene lookup returns CDR1 DFQATT and CDR2 SNEGSKA (reference sequence). Trimming cost V 2 bases and J 3 bases, with 8 bases left between them. DNA of the CDR3: TGCAGTGCTAGAATGCGCGACTACGAGCAGTACTTC. It specifies CSARMRDYEQYF.

This clonotype came up a few times. This chain uses TRBV4-1 with TRBJ2-5; 7 nucleotides align to TRBD1. The CDR3 has 14 residues. Germline lookup yields CDR1 MGHRA and CDR2 YSYEKL. With V trimmed by 2 bases and J by 5 bases, 5 bases remained unmatched. The CDR3 nucleotides are TGCGCCAGCAGCCAACAAGGGGGCTCGGAGACCCAGTACTTC. Translating gives CASSQQGGSETQYF.

Details on this clonotype: This may come from a read error, since a much larger clone is one base off. CDR3 protein: CASSQEQIYGYTF. In DNA form, the CDR3 reads TGCGCCAGCAGCCAAGAACAGATCTATGGCTACACCTTC. The chain couples TRBV4-1 to TRBJ1-2, with D hard to call. The CDR3 loop spans 13 amino acids. CDR1 and CDR2 (germline): MGHRA, YSYEKL. Trimming pared 0 bases from V and 4 bases from J, leaving 6 bases between.

This clonotype appeared once. The chain joins TRBV6-6 to TRBJ1-5, with D perhaps matching TRBD1 (5 bases). CDR3 length equals 16 residues. Germline CDR1 reads MNHNY; CDR2 reads SVGAGI (reference sequence). V was cut by 0 bases and J by 0 bases, with 9 bases left in between. The CDR3 reads CASSYSRGVSNQPQHF. The CDR3 DNA sequence: TGTGCCAGCAGTTACTCGAGAGGGGTTAGCAATCAGCCCCAGCATTTT.

This chain uses TRBV27 with TRBJ1-6; D is perhaps TRBD1 (6 bases). Germline V gene sequence: CDR1 MNHEY, CDR2 SMNVEV (reference sequence). This CDR3 contains 13 residues. V shed 3 bases and J shed 11 bases, with 11 bases lying between them. CDR3 loop: CASSFVEGAPLHF. The CDR3 DNA reads TGTGCCAGCAGTTTTGTTGAGGGGGCACCCCTCCACTTT.

This clonotype was seen only a few times. V is TRBV20-1 and J is TRBJ2-7; weak D call: TRBD2 (5 bases). V dropped 1 base and J dropped 2 bases, with 9 bases sitting between them. The germline V gene has CDR1 DFQATT and CDR2 SNEGSKA (reference sequence). The CDR3 contains 13 residues. In nucleotides, the CDR3 is TGCAGTGCTAGAGCGGTCGGGACCTACGAGCAGTACTTC. Protein: CSARAVGTYEQYF.

The rearrangement links TRBV5-1 to TRBJ2-5; TRBD1 might be the D (6 bases). V shed 0 bases and J shed 2 bases, with 11 bases lying between them. The CDR3 length is 15 residues. Germline values: CDR1 SGHRS, CDR2 YFSETQ. DNA for the CDR3: TGCGCCAGCAGCTTGGGTGGGGGCATTCAAGAGACCCAGTACTTC. Translated, it gives CASSLGGGIQETQYF.

This clonotype was counted many times. The CDR3 bases are TGTGCCAGCAACCTTCTCCGACGGAACTATAATTCACCCCTCCACTTT. This sequence encodes CASNLLRRNYNSPLHF. The chain combines TRBV12-3 or TRBV12-4 with TRBJ1-6; D uncertain. Trimming pared 7 bases from V and 3 bases from J, leaving 16 bases between. This CDR3 is 16 amino acids long.

On this clonotype: The junction and the germline gene differ at one end; a read error may be behind it. The chain combines TRBV5-1 with TRBJ2-7, with TRBD1 matching 7 bases. Germline V CDR1 and CDR2: SGHRS, YFSETQ. This CDR3 contains 14 residues. For the CDR3, the DNA is TGCGCCAGCAGCTTGGTACAGGGGTCCTACGAGCAGTGCTTC. Translated: CASSLVQGSYEQCF.

CDR3 sequence reads: CSGGSRGPGNTIYF. Here the CDR3 DNA reads TGCAGCGGTGGGTCAAGGGGGCCGGGAAACACCATATATTTT. The gene calls are TRBV29-1 and TRBJ1-3; 7 bases fit TRBD1. J was trimmed by 4 bases and V by 7 bases; bases with no gene match: 10. Germline CDR1 and CDR2: SQVTM and ANQGSEA. The CDR3 runs 14 residues.

The chain combines TRBV5-5 with TRBJ1-3; no clear D. This CDR3 is 17 amino acids long. Germline CDR1 SGHKS, CDR2 YYEKEE (reference sequence). V was pared by 0 bases and J by 0 bases, with 13 bases between. CDR3 in amino acids: CASSLGVGVISGNTIYF. DNA for the CDR3: TGTGCCAGCAGCTTGGGCGTTGGGGTAATCTCTGGAAACACCATATATTTT. Combining the CDR3 with reference TRBV5-5 and TRBJ1-3 gives the whole variable domain DAGVTQSPTHLIKTRGQQVTLRCSPISGHKSVSWYQQVLGQGPQFIFQYYEKEERGRGNFPDRFSARQFPNYSSELNVNALLLGDSALYLCASSLGVGVISGNTIYFGEGSWLTVV.

The chain links TRBV7-3 to TRBJ2-6; 8 bases are shared with TRBD1. CDR1 and CDR2 from the germline V gene are SGHTA and FQGTGA. This CDR3 contains 17 residues. With 4 bases clipped from V and 0 bases from J, the junction kept 5 bases outside the gene matches. The CDR3, as DNA: TGTGCCAGCAGCTCCGGACAGGGAATCTCTGGGGCCAACGTCCTGACTTTC. Its translation: CASSSGQGISGANVLTF.

The genes are TRBV7-9 and TRBJ2-7, with TRBD1 matching 9 bases. The CDR3 spans 14 residues. V lost 0 bases and J lost 7; bases outside the gene matches: 4. CDR1 and CDR2 from the germline V gene are SEHNR and FQNEAQ (reference sequence). CDR3 in DNA: TGTGCCAGCAGCTTAGCGGGACAGGGCGGAGAGCAGTACTTC. It is translated as CASSLAGQGGEQYF. The full variable domain, in which reference TRBV7-9 and TRBJ2-7 provide the parts outside the CDR3, is DTGVSQNPRHKITKRGQNVTFRCDPISEHNRLYWYRQTLGQGPEFLTYFQNEAQLEKSRLLSDRFSAERPKGSFSTLEIQRTEQGDSAMYLCASSLAGQGGEQYFGPGTRLTVT.

This clonotype has a count of ten or more. CDR3 coding DNA: TGTGCCAGCAGCTTAGGGCAGGTTCGTGGCTACACCTTC. It translates to CASSLGQVRGYTF. The V gene is TRBV11-3, the J gene TRBJ1-2; D gene unclear. Germline CDR1 is SGHNT and CDR2 is YENEEA. The CDR3 length is 13 residues. V lost 1 base and J 7 bases, leaving 10 bases between the germline ends.

Many counts were recorded for this clonotype. V usage is TRBV7-2 and J usage is TRBJ2-7; TRBD1 might be the D (5 bases). V shed 2 bases and J shed 6 bases, with 8 bases lying between them. CDR3 size: 12 residues. CDR1 SGHTA and CDR2 FQGNSA come from the germline V gene. CDR3 sequence (DNA): TGTGCCAGCAGCTTACAGGGATCCGAGCAGTACTTC. It encodes CASSLQGSEQYF.

The chain combines TRBV2 with TRBJ1-6; TRBD1 aligns across 9 bases. Germline V gives CDR1 SNHLY, CDR2 FYNNEI. With 10 bases clipped from V and 10 bases from J, the junction kept 5 bases outside the gene matches. The CDR3 sequence is 12 residues long. The CDR3 region is CAIPGQGSPLHF. The CDR3 DNA follows: TGTGCCATCCCGGGACAGGGATCACCCCTCCACTTT. Full variable domain (rest looked up from reference TRBV2 and TRBJ1-6): EPEVTQTPSHQVTQMGQEVILRCVPISNHLYFYWYRQILGQKVEFLVSFYNNEISEKSEIFDDQFSVERPDGSNFTLKIRSTKLEDSAMYFCAIPGQGSPLHFGNGTRLTVT.

Worth noting for this clonotype: This CDR3 fails to terminate in the conserved phenylalanine or tryptophan, so it likely reflects a read error. V and J are TRBV11-2 and TRBJ1-1, with a weak D call TRBD1 (6 bases). CDR1 SGHAT and CDR2 FQNNGV come from the germline V gene. This CDR3 spans 13 amino acids. V was clipped by 2 bases and J by 3 bases, with 7 bases between them. The CDR3 nucleotides read TGTGCCAGCAGCTTACAGGGGCACACTGAAGCTTTCTCT. The encoded protein is CASSLQGHTEAFS.

This clonotype was counted only a few times. The chain carries TRBV29-1 and TRBJ1-2; D is perhaps TRBD1 (5 bases). Germline assignment: CDR1 SQVTM and CDR2 ANQGSEA. Trimming removed 3 bases from V and 4 bases from J, with 12 bases in between. The CDR3 runs 13 residues. CDR3 region: CSVDLGRGYGYTF. In nucleotides, the CDR3 is TGCAGCGTTGATCTGGGGCGAGGCTATGGCTACACCTTC.